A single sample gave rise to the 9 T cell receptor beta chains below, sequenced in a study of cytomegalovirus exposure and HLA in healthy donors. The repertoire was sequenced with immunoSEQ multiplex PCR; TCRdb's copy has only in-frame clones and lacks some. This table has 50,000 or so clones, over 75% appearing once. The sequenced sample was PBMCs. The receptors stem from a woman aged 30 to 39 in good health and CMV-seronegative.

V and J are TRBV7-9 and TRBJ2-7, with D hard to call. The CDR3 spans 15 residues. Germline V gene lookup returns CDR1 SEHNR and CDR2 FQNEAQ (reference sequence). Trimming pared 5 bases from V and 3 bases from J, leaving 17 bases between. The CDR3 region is CASSPMTGAYYEQYF. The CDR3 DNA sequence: TGTGCCAGCAGCCCCATGACGGGTGCCTACTACGAGCAGTACTTC.

The CDR3 here is CASSPQGSTNEKLFF. As DNA, the CDR3 is TGTGCCAGCTCACCCCAGGGGTCGACTAATGAAAAACTGTTTTTT. The gene calls are TRBV18 and TRBJ1-4; D perhaps matches TRBD1 (6 bases). The germline V gene encodes CDR1 KGHSH and CDR2 LQKENI. V lost 3 bases to trimming and J lost 2 bases, with 10 bases between them. The CDR3 runs 15 residues. The whole variable domain, filled in from reference TRBV18 and TRBJ1-4, reads NAGVMQNPRHLVRRRGQEARLRCSPMKGHSHVYWYRQLPEEGLKFMVYLQKENIIDESGMPKERFSAEFPKEGPSILRIQQVVRGDSAAYFCASSPQGSTNEKLFFGSGTQLSVL.

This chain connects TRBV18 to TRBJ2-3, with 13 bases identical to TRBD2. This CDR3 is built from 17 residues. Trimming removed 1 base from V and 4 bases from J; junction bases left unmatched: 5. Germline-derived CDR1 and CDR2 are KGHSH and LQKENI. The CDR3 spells CASSPRTSGSVADTQYF. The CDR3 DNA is TGTGCCAGCTCACCACGGACTAGCGGGAGTGTGGCAGATACGCAGTATTTT.

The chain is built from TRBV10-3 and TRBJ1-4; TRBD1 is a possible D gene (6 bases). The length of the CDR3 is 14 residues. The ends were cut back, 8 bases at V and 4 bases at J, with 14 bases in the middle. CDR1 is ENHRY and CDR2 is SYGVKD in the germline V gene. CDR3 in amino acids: CAISAGADNEKLFF. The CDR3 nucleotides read TGTGCCATCTCGGCGGGGGCCGATAATGAAAAACTGTTTTTT.

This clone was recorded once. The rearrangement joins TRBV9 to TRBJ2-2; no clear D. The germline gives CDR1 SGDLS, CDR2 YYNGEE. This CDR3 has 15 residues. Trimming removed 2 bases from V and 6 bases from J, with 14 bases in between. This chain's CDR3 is CASSVEYAFSGELFF. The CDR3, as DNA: TGTGCCAGCAGCGTTGAGTATGCTTTCTCCGGGGAGCTGTTTTTT. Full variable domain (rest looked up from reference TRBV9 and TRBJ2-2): DSGVTQTPKHLITATGQRVTLRCSPRSGDLSVYWYQQSLDQGLQFLIQYYNGEERAKGNILERFSAQQFPDLHSELNLSSLELGDSALYFCASSVEYAFSGELFFGEGSRLTVL.

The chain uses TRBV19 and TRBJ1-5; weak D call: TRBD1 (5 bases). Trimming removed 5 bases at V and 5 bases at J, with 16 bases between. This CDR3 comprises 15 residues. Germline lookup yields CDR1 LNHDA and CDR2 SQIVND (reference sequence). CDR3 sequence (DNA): TGTGCCAGTAGTCCTAACCCGACAGTATATCAGCCCCAGCATTTT. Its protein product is CASSPNPTVYQPQHF.

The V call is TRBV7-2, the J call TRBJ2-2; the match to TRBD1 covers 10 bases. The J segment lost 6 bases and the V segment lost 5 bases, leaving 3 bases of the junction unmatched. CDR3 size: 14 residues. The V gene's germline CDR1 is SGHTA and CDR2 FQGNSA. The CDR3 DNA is TGTGCCAGCAGCCGACAGGGGGCTGCCGGGGAGCTGTTTTTT. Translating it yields CASSRQGAAGELFF.

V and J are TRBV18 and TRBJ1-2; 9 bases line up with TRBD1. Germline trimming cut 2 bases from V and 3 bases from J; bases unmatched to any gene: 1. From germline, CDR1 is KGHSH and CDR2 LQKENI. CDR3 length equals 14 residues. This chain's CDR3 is CASSPGDRDYGYTF. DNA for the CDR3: TGTGCCAGCTCACCAGGGGACAGGGACTATGGCTACACCTTC.

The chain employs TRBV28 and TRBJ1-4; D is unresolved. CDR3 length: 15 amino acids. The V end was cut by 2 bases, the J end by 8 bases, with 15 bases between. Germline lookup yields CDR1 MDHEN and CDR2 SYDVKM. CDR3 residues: CASSLVIGFGEKLFF. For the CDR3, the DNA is TGTGCCAGCAGTTTAGTTATAGGTTTCGGGGAAAAACTGTTTTTT.